The rows below give T cell receptor beta chains drawn from one sample of a study of T cell responses to AZD1222 COVID-19 vaccine. Sequenced by immunoSEQ multiplex PCR; TCRdb stores in-frame clones only, minus some. The sample shows 95,000 to 150,000 clones, roughly 87% of them seen only once. Sequencing used peripheral blood, obtained on day 0 of AZD1222 vaccination. The receptors were gathered from an adult in good health. Each CDR3 is given with its conserved first and last residue. Each record gives: clone size, V gene, J gene, D gene, CDR3 DNA, CDR3 protein. The D gene is left open where the match is weak. Only part of the rows carry a size: once, few, many, or a class if the clone is expanded.

.,TRBV7-9,TRBJ1-4,TRBD1,TGTGCCAGCAGCTGGGGACAGGTGCCTAATGAAAAACTGTTTTTT,CASSWGQVPNEKLFF
.,TRBV7-9,TRBJ1-1,TRBD1,TGTGCCAGCAGCTTAGCAGGACAGGCGTACACTGAAGCTTTCTTT,CASSLAGQAYTEAFF
.,TRBV6-1,TRBJ1-2,.,TGTGCCAGCAGTGATGACAGGAGGGACGGCTACACCTTC,CASSDDRRDGYTF
.,TRBV5-6,TRBJ1-2,.,TGTGCCAGCAGCCACAGGGCTGGCTACACCTTC,CASSHRAGYTF
.,TRBV10-1,TRBJ2-6,TRBD1,TGCGCCAGCAGCCGGGACAGGTCCTCTGGGGCCAACGTCCTGACTTTC,CASSRDRSSGANVLTF
once,TRBV2,TRBJ2-5,.,TGTGCCAGCAGCAGGACCTGGGCCGAAGAGACCCAGTACTTC,CASSRTWAEETQYF
.,TRBV5-1,TRBJ2-7,.,TGCGCCAGCAGCCCAGGGACCCGGGCGGGCGAGCAGTACTTC,CASSPGTRAGEQYF
once,TRBV27,TRBJ2-3,TRBD1,TGTGCCAGCAGTCCCTTGGGGGGACAGGGGGTAGATACGCAGTATTTT,CASSPLGGQGVDTQYF
once,TRBV19,TRBJ2-1,TRBD2,TGTGCCAGTAGTATAATCGCGGGACTAGCTGGAAATGAGCAGTTCTTC,CASSIIAGLAGNEQFF
.,TRBV27,TRBJ2-4,.,TGTGCCACCTCGGTACGGAACATTCAGTACTTC,CATSVRNIQYF
once,TRBV11-3,TRBJ2-1,TRBD2,TGTGCCAGCAGCCCTTGGAATAGCGGGAGCTCCTACAATGAGCAGTTCTTC,CASSPWNSGSSYNEQFF
.,TRBV6-4,TRBJ1-5,.,TGTGCCAGCAGCAGGGAACGGGATCAGCCCCAGCATTTT,CASSRERDQPQHF
once,TRBV7-8,TRBJ2-5,.,TGTGCCAGCAGCTCTATGTCCGGGGTCCAAGAGACCCAGTACTTC,CASSSMSGVQETQYF
few,TRBV6-1,TRBJ1-2,.,TGTGCCAGCAGTGAAACCCCGATGAATGGCTACACCTTC,CASSETPMNGYTF
.,TRBV30,TRBJ1-5,TRBD1,TGTGCCTGGGGCGGACAGGACAGCAATCAGCCCCAGCATTTT,CAWGGQDSNQPQHF
.,TRBV24-1,TRBJ2-1,TRBD1,TGTGCCACCAGTGATGGGGCGACAGGGTACAATGAGCAGTTCTTC,CATSDGATGYNEQFF
.,TRBV5-6,TRBJ2-2,.,TGTGCCAGCAGCTTAACACGGAACACCGGGGAGCTGTTTTTT,CASSLTRNTGELFF
once,TRBV9,TRBJ2-1,TRBD2,TGTGCCAGCAGCGTAGCCCCTAGCGGGGCCATCAAGCAGTTCTTC,CASSVAPSGAIKQFF
.,TRBV18,TRBJ2-5,.,TGTGCCAGCTCACCACCGAGCAACCAAGAGACCCAGTACTTC,CASSPPSNQETQYF
once,TRBV11-2,TRBJ1-4,TRBD1,TGTGCCAGCAGCTTCCAGAACTACAGGGGGTGGCGGGAAAAACTGTTTTTT,CASSFQNYRGWREKLFF
once,TRBV5-1,TRBJ2-4,.,TGCGCCAGCAGCCCCTCTAAGGGAAACATTCAGTACTTC,CASSPSKGNIQYF
.,TRBV3-1/TRBV3-2,TRBJ1-2,.,TGTGCCAGCAGCCAAGATCTGGGCAGCATTAACTATGGCTACACCTTC,CASSQDLGSINYGYTF
.,TRBV2,TRBJ2-7,TRBD2,TGTGCCAGCAGCCATAGCGGGAGGCCTAGCTCCTACGAGCAGTACTTC,CASSHSGRPSSYEQYF
.,TRBV11-2,TRBJ1-4,.,TGTGCCAGCAGCTTGCAGACAGGCCTTAATGAAAAACTGTTTTTT,CASSLQTGLNEKLFF
once,TRBV28,TRBJ1-4,TRBD1,TGTGCCAGCAGCCGACGGACAGGGGTTTTCGAAAAACCCCTTTTT,CASSRRTGVFEKPLF
.,TRBV14,TRBJ2-7,.,TGTGCCAGCAGCCAAGCACTGGGCTCCTACGAGCAGTACTTC,CASSQALGSYEQYF
.,TRBV11-2,TRBJ2-7,.,TGTGCCAGCACCCCTTGGGGGTCCGACTACGAGCAGTACTTC,CASTPWGSDYEQYF
once,TRBV19,TRBJ2-7,TRBD1,TGTGCCAGTAGGGGACAGACCCCCTCCTACGAGCAGTACTTC,CASRGQTPSYEQYF
.,TRBV19,TRBJ2-5,.,TGTGCCAGTAGTATGGGTGGGTATAACCAAGAGACCCAGTACTTC,CASSMGGYNQETQYF
.,TRBV5-1,TRBJ2-7,.,TGCGCCAGCAGCGGCGGGTCTCTCTTGTACGAGCAGTACTTC,CASSGGSLLYEQYF
.,TRBV13,TRBJ2-7,.,TGTGCCAGCAGCTCTACCGGGACAAAAGTCTACGAGCAGTACTTC,CASSSTGTKVYEQYF
.,TRBV21-1,TRBJ2-3,.,TGTGCCAGCACCGACGGGATCAGACAGACTCAAACCACAGATACGCAGTATTTT,CASTDGIRQTQTTDTQYF
.,TRBV6-2/TRBV6-3,TRBJ2-5,TRBD2,TGTGCCAGCAGTTACTCCCTGACTAGCGGGGGGGGCGCCGGAGAGACCCAGTACTTC,CASSYSLTSGGGAGETQYF
.,TRBV4-2,TRBJ2-7,TRBD2,TGTGCCAGCAGCCGGGGGGGACTAGCGAGCTCCTACGAGCAGTACTTC,CASSRGGLASSYEQYF
.,TRBV7-2,TRBJ2-7,TRBD2,TGTGCCAGCAGATCCGGGGGGGGCGAGCAGTACTTC,CASRSGGGEQYF
.,TRBV7-2,TRBJ1-1,.,TGTGCCAGCAGCTTAGGCCCCACAGGGCCCAACACTGAAGCTTTCTTT,CASSLGPTGPNTEAFF
.,TRBV12-3/TRBV12-4,TRBJ2-5,.,TGTGCCAGCAGTTCATTAGGGGCGGAGACCCAGTACTTC,CASSSLGAETQYF
once,TRBV14,TRBJ2-3,TRBD1,TGTGCCAGCAGCCAAGCCCCCCTGAAGACAGGGGGCTCAGATACGCAGTATTTT,CASSQAPLKTGGSDTQYF
.,TRBV7-2,TRBJ1-3,.,TGTGCCAGCAGCTTAGCCGGTTTCACGGGAGAAGGAAACACCATATATTTT,CASSLAGFTGEGNTIYF
.,TRBV5-4,TRBJ2-7,.,TGTGCCAGCAGCTTGTTCCGGGAGTCCGACGAGCAGTACTTC,CASSLFRESDEQYF
.,TRBV12-3/TRBV12-4,TRBJ2-3,.,TGTGCCAGCAGTTTTTCCAGAGGTACGCAGTATTTT,CASSFSRGTQYF
.,TRBV11-3,TRBJ1-2,.,TGTGCCAGCAGCCGCCTCGAACAGGATGGCTACACCTTC,CASSRLEQDGYTF
.,TRBV7-2,TRBJ2-7,TRBD1,TGTGCCAGCAGCTTAGTCGGGACAGAAGCCTACGAGCAGTACTTC,CASSLVGTEAYEQYF
.,TRBV2,TRBJ1-2,TRBD1,TGTGCCAGCAGCCTAGGAGGGACAGGGACCAGAACCCGCTACACCTTC,CASSLGGTGTRTRYTF
few,TRBV13,TRBJ1-1,.,TGTGCCAGCAATGGGGGACCGAACACTGAAGCTTTCTTT,CASNGGPNTEAFF
.,TRBV12-3/TRBV12-4,TRBJ2-2,.,TGTGCCAGCAACCGGGGATTGGCCGGGGAGCTGTTTTTT,CASNRGLAGELFF
.,TRBV6-5,TRBJ2-1,.,TGTGCCAGCAGTTACGGTCAGGGGGGAAGAAATGAGCAGTTCTTC,CASSYGQGGRNEQFF
.,TRBV7-9,TRBJ2-2,.,TGTGCCAGCAGCTTAGTTGCGAACACCGGGGAGCTGTTTTTT,CASSLVANTGELFF
.,TRBV2,TRBJ2-3,TRBD1,TGTGCCAGCAGTGAATCGGGGACAGGGGGCGAGGATACGCAGTATTTT,CASSESGTGGEDTQYF
.,TRBV3-1/TRBV3-2,TRBJ2-2,.,TGTGCCAGCAGACTGAGTAACACCGGGGAGCTGTTTTTT,CASRLSNTGELFF
few,TRBV24-1,TRBJ2-2,.,TGTGCCACCAGTGACAGCGTTACTAACACCGGGGAGCTGTTTTTT,CATSDSVTNTGELFF
.,TRBV11-2,TRBJ2-7,TRBD1,TGTGCCAGCAGCTCCGGACAGGGTGGCTACGAGCAGTACTTC,CASSSGQGGYEQYF
.,TRBV11-3,TRBJ2-3,.,TGTGCCAGCAGCTTAGGGTTTGATACGCAGTATTTT,CASSLGFDTQYF
.,TRBV27,TRBJ2-1,TRBD1,TGTGCCAGCATCTTAATCTCGGACAGGGGTCCAATTTTTTCCGGGAGAAAGTACAATGAGCAGTTCTTC,CASILISDRGPIFSGRKYNEQFF
.,TRBV11-3,TRBJ1-1,.,TGTGCCAGCAGCTTACAAGGGTTAAGCGGCGCTGAAGCTTTCTTT,CASSLQGLSGAEAFF